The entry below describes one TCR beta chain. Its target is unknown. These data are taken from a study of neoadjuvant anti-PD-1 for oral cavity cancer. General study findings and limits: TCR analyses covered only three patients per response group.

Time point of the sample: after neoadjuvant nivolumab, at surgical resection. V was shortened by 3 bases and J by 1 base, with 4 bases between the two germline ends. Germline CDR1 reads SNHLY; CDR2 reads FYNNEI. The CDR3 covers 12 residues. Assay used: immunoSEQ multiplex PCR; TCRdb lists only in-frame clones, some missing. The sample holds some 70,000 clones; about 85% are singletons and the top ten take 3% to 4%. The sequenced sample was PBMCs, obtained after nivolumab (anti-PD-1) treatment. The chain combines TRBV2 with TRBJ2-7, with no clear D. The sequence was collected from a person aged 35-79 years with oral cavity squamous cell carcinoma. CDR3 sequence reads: CASSEGSYEQYF. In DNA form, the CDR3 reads TGTGCCAGCAGTGAGGGATCCTACGAGCAGTACTTC.